These 9 T cell receptor beta chains share one sample of origin, sequenced in a study of CD8 T cells in Susac syndrome. Reverse transcription used about 0.45 to 1 ug RNA and random hexamers. TCRdb analysed the immunoSEQ multiplex PCR reads with MiXCR anew, one entry per CDR3 protein. The table shows 300,000 to 350,000 distinct CDR3 sequences, with about 90% occurring only once. Sequencing input: CD4+ T cells from PBMCs. All receptors derive from a human donor with multiple sclerosis.

This clonotype has more than one count but fewer than ten. The chain uses TRBV6-1 and TRBJ2-5; the D gene could be TRBD1 or TRBD2 (6 bases each). CDR3 size: 16 residues. The germline V gene has CDR1 MNHNS and CDR2 SASEGT. Trimming shortened V by 2 bases and J by 5 bases, and 18 bases separated the two germline ends. The CDR3 nucleotides are TGTGCCAGCAGTGAATCTTCTGGGGGGCCGAAGGAGACCCAGTACTTC. Translating it yields CASSESSGGPKETQYF.

This clonotype was seen a single time. The chain is built from TRBV19 and TRBJ2-1, with 7 bases fitting TRBD2. Unmatched junction bases numbered 4, after V lost 7 bases and J lost 10 bases. CDR3 length: 11 amino acids. From germline, CDR1 is LNHDA and CDR2 SQIVND (reference sequence). CDR3 sequence: CASTRGEEQFF. As DNA, the CDR3 is TGTGCCAGTACACGGGGGGAAGAGCAGTTCTTC.

V usage is TRBV12-3 or TRBV12-4 and J usage is TRBJ2-1, with TRBD2 matching 7 bases. V trimming: 8 bases; J trimming: 7 bases; junction bases outside the gene matches: 8. CDR3 length: 13 residues. CDR3 protein: CASDGRASNEQFF. CDR3 nucleotide sequence: TGTGCCAGCGATGGGAGGGCCTCGAATGAGCAGTTCTTC.

V usage is TRBV7-3 and J usage is TRBJ2-7, with TRBD2 matching 9 bases. J gave up 4 bases and V 4 bases, and 11 bases lay outside the gene matches. The CDR3 is 16 residues long. Per the germline V gene, CDR1 is SGHTA and CDR2 is FQGTGA. The CDR3 is CASSSPLSGSWYEQYF. The CDR3 DNA follows: TGTGCCAGCAGCTCCCCCCTTAGCGGGAGTTGGTACGAGCAGTACTTC.

This sequence joins TRBV7-8 and TRBJ1-2; D is perhaps TRBD1 (6 bases). The V and J ends lost 2 bases and 4 bases respectively, with 20 bases between them. CDR3 length: 17 residues. CDR1 and CDR2 from the germline V gene are SGHVS and FQNEAQ. CDR3 region: CASSLRGNRDKVYGYTF. The CDR3 nucleotides are TGTGCCAGCAGCTTAAGGGGTAACCGGGACAAGGTCTATGGCTACACCTTC.

The V and J genes are TRBV11-3 and TRBJ1-6; TRBD1 might be the D (5 bases). Germline V gene data show CDR1 as SGHNT and CDR2 as YENEEA. V was trimmed by 1 base and J by 5 bases, leaving 15 bases between them. The CDR3 is 17 amino acids. CDR3 in DNA: TGTGCCAGCAGCTTAGGCGGGTGGGGGGGTCATAATTCACCCCTCCACTTT. Translating gives CASSLGGWGGHNSPLHF.

CDR3 sequence (DNA): TGTGCCAGTAGCCACAATTCGGGACCAGGGGGCGGCTATGGCTACACCTTC. Translation: CASSHNSGPGGGYGYTF. The rearrangement links TRBV19 to TRBJ1-2, with 8 bases aligning to TRBD1. Trimming removed 6 bases from V and 4 bases from J; junction bases left unmatched: 16. The CDR3 loop spans 17 amino acids. CDR1 and CDR2 (germline): LNHDA, SQIVND (reference sequence).

The sample holds one count of this clonotype. The V and J genes are TRBV3-1 and TRBJ2-3; possible D gene TRBD2, 5 bases. The length of the CDR3 is 15 residues. Trimming left V 4 bases short and J 3 bases short, with 14 bases between. Per the germline V gene, CDR1 is LGHDT and CDR2 is YNNKEL (reference sequence). CDR3 loop: CASSLQPGETDTQYF. As DNA, the CDR3 is TGTGCCAGCAGCCTCCAACCCGGGGAAACAGATACGCAGTATTTT.

The chain couples TRBV19 to TRBJ1-3; no reliable D call. Trimming took 6 bases from V and 0 from J, leaving 15 bases between them. The CDR3 loop spans 16 amino acids. Germline V gene sequence: CDR1 LNHDA, CDR2 SQIVND (reference sequence). CDR3 nucleotides: TGTGCCAGTAGGACGGACCCTCTTATCTCTGGAAACACCATATATTTT. It specifies CASRTDPLISGNTIYF.